Given below is one TCR beta chain in context. Its specificity is not known. The V gene's germline CDR1 is SSHAT and CDR2 FNYEAQ (reference sequence). The CDR3 is 13 residues long. Trimming took off 1 base at V and 11 bases at J, with 14 bases between the two ends. Next came a second PCR, run for roughly 6 to 11 cycles, which used a sample-barcoded 5' primer along with a J-beta primer mix. TCRdb re-analysed the 5' RACE reads in MiXCR, keeping a single row per CDR3 protein. This sample yields over 950,000 distinct CDR3 sequences, of which 35% to 40% are seen a single time; approximately 14% belongs to the top ten. This record comes from a study of blood T cells in healthy people across ages. General study findings and limits: Unsorted PBMCs blocked a conclusive comparison of naive and antigen-experienced cells.

Sequencing used blood. The sequence was collected from a man younger than 35 in good health. The J gene is TRBJ2-5, the V gene TRBV7-7; the D gene is possibly TRBD2 (6 bases). CDR3 protein: CASSLGRGNEQYF. The CDR3 DNA sequence: TGTGCCAGCAGCTTAGGTCGGGGGAATGAGCAGTACTTC.